Shown below are 31 T cell receptor beta chains from a single sample sequenced in a study of identical twins. MiXCR, applied by TCRdb to the 5' RACE reads, yields one record per CDR3 protein. The sample holds approximately 240,000 distinct CDR3 sequences, around 15% seen once. Sample: memory (CD45RO+) T cells sorted from blood. These receptors originate from a woman aged 18-29 years in good health.

This clonotype appeared a few times. The CDR3 region is CASSSRPHGYNEQFF. The CDR3 DNA sequence: TGTGCCAGCAGTTCACGACCCCACGGCTACAATGAGCAGTTCTTC. This chain uses TRBV6-5 with TRBJ2-1; D is unclear. V lost 4 bases and J lost 3, with 13 bases in between. The length of the CDR3 is 15 residues. CDR1 is MNHEY, CDR2 SVGAGI, per germline.

This clonotype was found a few times. The V and J genes are TRBV6-1 and TRBJ2-7, with a tentative D call TRBD1 (6 bases). Germline loops: CDR1 MNHNS, CDR2 SASEGT. Trimming pared 8 bases from V and 2 bases from J, leaving 13 bases between. The CDR3 sequence is 13 residues long. Here the CDR3 DNA reads TGTGCCAGCTCTAAACAGGGACCCTACGAGCAGTACTTC. Protein sequence: CASSKQGPYEQYF.

This clonotype showed up just a few times. The chain couples TRBV5-1 to TRBJ2-5; either TRBD1 or TRBD2 may fit D (5 bases each). CDR1 is SGHRS, CDR2 YFSETQ, per germline. The V and J ends lost 4 bases and 2 bases respectively, with 9 bases between them. The CDR3 is 13 residues long. The CDR3 DNA reads as TGCGCCAGCAGCGAGGGACCGCAAGAGACCCAGTACTTC. Protein product: CASSEGPQETQYF.

This clonotype was recorded only once. The CDR3 protein is CASSQGTRGNTF. In nucleotides, the CDR3 is TGTGCCAGCAGCCAAGGAACTAGGGGCAACACCTTC. This rearrangement joins TRBV3-1 to TRBJ1-2; D possibly corresponds to TRBD1 (5 bases). The CDR3 extends over 12 amino acids. Trimming removed 1 base from V and 12 bases from J, with 12 bases in between. CDR1 and CDR2 from the germline V gene are LGHDT and YNNKEL (reference sequence).

The gene calls are TRBV9 and TRBJ2-1; 14 bases are shared with TRBD2. The CDR3 runs 18 residues. V was clipped by 0 bases and J by 10 bases; unmatched bases: 12. CDR1 SGDLS and CDR2 YYNGEE come from the germline V gene. DNA of the CDR3: TGTGCCAGCAGCGTAGTCGAGACTAGCGGGAGGGGACGTATGGAGCAGTTCTTC. It is translated as CASSVVETSGRGRMEQFF.

This clonotype has a handful of counts. Here the CDR3 DNA reads TGTGCCAGCAGCTTAAATAGCGGGGGAGAGACCCAGTACTTC. This encodes CASSLNSGGETQYF. The V gene is TRBV11-3, the J gene TRBJ2-5, with 9 bases lining up with TRBD2. The CDR3 consists of 14 residues. V lost 2 bases, J lost 4 bases, and 2 bases stayed unmatched. The germline gives CDR1 SGHNT, CDR2 YENEEA. Combining the CDR3 with reference TRBV11-3 and TRBJ2-5 gives the whole variable domain EAGVVQSPRYKIIEKKQPVAFWCNPISGHNTLYWYLQNLGQGPELLIRYENEEAVDDSQLPKDRFSAERLKGVDSTLKIQPAELGDSAVYLCASSLNSGGETQYFGPGTRLLVL.

This clonotype was seen more than once but under ten times. The chain has TRBV6-5 and TRBJ2-7, with 9 positions matching TRBD1. The germline V gene has CDR1 MNHEY and CDR2 SVGAGI. Unmatched junction bases numbered 12, after V lost 1 base and J lost 5 bases. This CDR3 is 17 amino acids long. CDR3: CASSYLTRTGEKHEQYF. The CDR3 region has the DNA TGTGCCAGCAGTTACTTGACTCGGACAGGGGAAAAACACGAGCAGTACTTC.

This clonotype has just a few counts. V gene TRBV19 combines with J gene TRBJ1-5; D may be TRBD1 (6 bases). Germline assignment: CDR1 LNHDA and CDR2 SQIVND (reference sequence). V dropped 7 bases and J dropped 2 bases, with 18 bases sitting between them. This CDR3 has 16 residues. The CDR3 spells CASTQNTGQRNQPQHF. The CDR3 bases are TGTGCCAGTACCCAAAACACCGGACAGCGCAATCAGCCCCAGCATTTT.

This chain connects TRBV5-1 to TRBJ2-2; D is undetermined. Between the trimmed V and J ends, which lost 0 bases and 8 bases, there was a span of 11 bases. Germline V gene data show CDR1 as SGHRS and CDR2 as YFSETQ. The length of the CDR3 is 14 residues. The CDR3 DNA reads as TGCGCCAGCAGCTTGGCGTCCACTGTGGGGGAGCTGTTTTTT. Translation: CASSLASTVGELFF.

The rearrangement joins TRBV20-1 to TRBJ2-4; TRBD1 or TRBD2 may be the D gene (5 bases each). The germline V gene has CDR1 DFQATT and CDR2 SNEGSKA (reference sequence). V was trimmed by 6 bases and J by 0 bases, leaving 9 bases between them. The CDR3 covers 13 residues. In nucleotides, the CDR3 is TGCAGTGCGGGGACGGTAGCCAAAAACATTCAGTACTTC. It encodes CSAGTVAKNIQYF.

The sample holds a few counts of this clonotype. The CDR3 loop reads CASSFGTANEQFF. CDR3 in DNA: TGTGCCAGCAGCTTCGGGACCGCCAATGAGCAGTTCTTC. V is TRBV7-7 and J is TRBJ2-1, with D tentatively TRBD1 or TRBD2 (5 bases each). V dropped 3 bases and J dropped 6 bases, with 9 bases sitting between them. There are 13 residues in the CDR3. Per the germline V gene, CDR1 is SSHAT and CDR2 is FNYEAQ (reference sequence).

This clonotype was seen only a few times. V gene TRBV7-2 combines with J gene TRBJ2-5, with unresolved D. V lost 5 bases and J lost 5, with 9 bases in between. The CDR3 consists of 12 residues. Germline CDR1 is SGHTA and CDR2 is FQGNSA. Here the CDR3 reads CASSEQVETQYF. The DNA for the CDR3 is TGTGCCAGCAGCGAGCAGGTGGAGACCCAGTACTTC.

V is TRBV12-3 or TRBV12-4 and J is TRBJ1-5; a weak D match, TRBD1 (6 bases). The CDR3 length is 15 residues. V lost 4 bases to trimming and J lost 4 bases, with 14 bases between them. For the CDR3, the DNA is TGTGCCAGCAGTTCAAGGGCAGGGGTTAATCAGCCCCAGCATTTT. As protein: CASSSRAGVNQPQHF.

This clonotype was observed a few times. The chain uses TRBV30 and TRBJ2-3; 8 bases match TRBD2. The CDR3 is 12 residues long. Germline V gene data show CDR1 as GTSNPN and CDR2 as SVGIG (reference sequence). The V gene end was trimmed by 4 bases and the J gene end by 5 bases; junction bases not matched to a gene: 2. The CDR3 nucleotides read TGTGCCTGGAACCTAGCGGGAGATACGCAGTATTTT. Amino acids: CAWNLAGDTQYF.

This clonotype has more than one count but fewer than ten. The chain uses TRBV6-2 or TRBV6-3 and TRBJ2-6; D gene ambiguous. Trimming left V 6 bases short and J 2 bases short, with 5 bases between. CDR1 MNHEY and CDR2 SVGEGT come from the germline V gene. The CDR3 is 13 amino acids. The CDR3 loop reads CASRGTGANVLTF. DNA of the CDR3: TGTGCCAGCAGGGGGACTGGGGCCAACGTCCTGACTTTC.

The sample holds a few counts of this clonotype. V usage is TRBV9 and J usage is TRBJ2-1, with D unclear. CDR1 is SGDLS and CDR2 is YYNGEE in the germline V gene. Trimming stripped 0 bases from V and 0 bases from J, with 7 bases between. This CDR3 contains 15 residues. The CDR3, as DNA: TGTGCCAGCAGCGTAGGCGTAAGCTCCTACAATGAGCAGTTCTTC. This gives the protein CASSVGVSSYNEQFF.

This chain links TRBV10-3 with TRBJ2-3, with 9 bases identical to TRBD2. The germline CDR1 and CDR2 sequences are ENHRY and SYGVKD. The CDR3 loop spans 17 amino acids. Trimming took 6 bases from V and 2 from J; bases not matched to a gene: 12. CDR3 nucleotides: TGTGCCATCAGAGCACCGAGAGCGGGGGGTAACACAGATACGCAGTATTTT. Amino acid sequence: CAIRAPRAGGNTDTQYF.

The rearrangement uses TRBV7-9 and TRBJ2-1, with D perhaps assigned TRBD1 or TRBD2 (5 bases each). The CDR3 is 10 residues long. Germline V gene sequence: CDR1 SEHNR, CDR2 FQNEAQ (reference sequence). Trimming stripped 8 bases from V and 9 bases from J, with 8 bases between. CDR3 sequence (DNA): TGTGCCAGCTCTGGGGGTGAGCAGTTCTTC. Amino acid sequence: CASSGGEQFF.

This clonotype came up a few times. The chain links TRBV7-9 to TRBJ2-3, with D unclear. Germline V lookup: CDR1 SEHNR, CDR2 FQNEAQ (reference sequence). The CDR3 is made up of 15 amino acids. V lost 5 bases and J 3 bases, leaving 15 bases between the germline ends. DNA for the CDR3: TGTGCCAGCAGCGCAAACGTCCTGGGGACAGATACGCAGTATTTT. Protein: CASSANVLGTDTQYF.

V is TRBV19 and J is TRBJ2-3; possibly TRBD2 for D (5 bases). CDR3 length equals 14 residues. Germline CDR1 reads LNHDA; CDR2 reads SQIVND (reference sequence). Trimming cost V 6 bases and J 4 bases, with 14 bases left between them. The CDR3 nucleotides are TGTGCCAGTAGCGGCCCTCGGGAAGCAGATACGCAGTATTTT. This sequence encodes CASSGPREADTQYF.

This clonotype was counted only a few times. This chain connects TRBV5-1 to TRBJ2-2; D is unresolved. The CDR3 is 15 amino acids. Trimming removed 4 bases at V and 1 base at J, with 11 bases between. Germline V gene data show CDR1 as SGHRS and CDR2 as YFSETQ. CDR3 residues: CASSPSLMNTGELFF. CDR3 coding DNA: TGCGCCAGCAGCCCGTCTTTAATGAACACCGGGGAGCTGTTTTTT.

This clonotype appeared many times. J is TRBJ2-1 and V is TRBV9, with D possibly TRBD2 on 5 matching bases. Germline values: CDR1 SGDLS, CDR2 YYNGEE. The length of the CDR3 is 13 residues. Trimming stripped 5 bases from V and 5 bases from J, with 11 bases between. CDR3 loop: CASRPYGNNEQFF. The CDR3 nucleotides are TGTGCCAGCAGACCATACGGGAACAATGAGCAGTTCTTC.

This clonotype has only a few counts. The CDR3 DNA reads TGCAGTGCTAGTTCCGGACAGGGGGCGTTGAGGGAGACCCAGTACTTC. It yields the protein CSASSGQGALRETQYF. The chain joins TRBV20-1 to TRBJ2-5; TRBD1 matches at 11 bases. V trimming: 3 bases; J trimming: 5 bases; junction bases outside the gene matches: 11. CDR3 size: 16 residues. Germline V gene lookup returns CDR1 DFQATT and CDR2 SNEGSKA (reference sequence).

The CDR3 bases are TGTGCCAGCTCCCGGGAGATCAGGGGCCCTGAAGCTTTCTTT. Amino acid sequence: CASSREIRGPEAFF. The chain carries TRBV18 and TRBJ1-1; perhaps TRBD1 as D (6 bases). Germline V gene data show CDR1 as KGHSH and CDR2 as LQKENI. With 6 bases removed from V and 6 bases from J, the gap between germline ends came to 17 bases. This CDR3 contains 14 residues.

The rearrangement links TRBV6-2 or TRBV6-3 to TRBJ2-5; D uncertain. The CDR3 runs to 11 residues. Germline assignment: CDR1 MNHEY and CDR2 SVGEGT. Trimming cost V 6 bases and J 5 bases, with 7 bases left between them. CDR3 sequence reads: CASRVWETQYF. Written as DNA, the CDR3 is TGTGCCAGCAGGGTTTGGGAGACCCAGTACTTC.

The rearrangement joins TRBV11-3 to TRBJ2-3; D ambiguous. Trimming left V 3 bases short and J 6 bases short, with 10 bases between. CDR3 length: 13 residues. Germline values: CDR1 SGHNT, CDR2 YENEEA. The CDR3 is CASSFGPPDTQYF. CDR3 nucleotide sequence: TGTGCCAGCAGCTTCGGGCCCCCGGATACGCAGTATTTT.

This clonotype has more than one count but fewer than ten. This chain joins TRBV11-2 and TRBJ2-7, with 7 bases aligning to TRBD1. Germline trimming cut 6 bases from V and 6 bases from J; bases unmatched to any gene: 8. CDR1 SGHAT and CDR2 FQNNGV come from the germline V gene. The CDR3 covers 13 residues. CDR3 amino acids: CASRSTGRSEQYF. The CDR3 nucleotides are TGTGCCAGCAGGTCGACAGGGAGAAGCGAGCAGTACTTC.

This clonotype was picked up a small number of times. CDR3 sequence: CASSLEGQGAVGAFF. CDR3 DNA: TGCGCCAGCAGCTTGGAAGGACAGGGGGCGGTCGGAGCTTTCTTT. The chain uses TRBV5-1 and TRBJ1-1; TRBD1 matches 11 bases. V lost 0 bases to trimming and J lost 10 bases; unmatched junction nucleotides: 8. From germline, CDR1 is SGHRS and CDR2 YFSETQ. The CDR3 is 15 amino acids.

V and J are TRBV3-1 and TRBJ2-3; the D is unclear. The V gene lost 1 base and the J gene lost 10 bases, with 6 bases spanning the gap. This CDR3 contains 11 residues. Germline V CDR1 and CDR2: LGHDT, YNNKEL (reference sequence). The CDR3 spells CASSQGVPQYF. The CDR3 DNA sequence: TGTGCCAGCAGCCAAGGGGTACCGCAGTATTTT.

This clonotype was counted a few times. The chain has TRBV5-5 and TRBJ1-4; 8 bases map to TRBD1. The CDR3 has 13 residues. Germline values: CDR1 SGHKS, CDR2 YYEKEE (reference sequence). J gave up 6 bases and V 7 bases, and 5 bases lay outside the gene matches. CDR3 loop: CASRDRGHEKLFF. CDR3 in DNA: TGTGCCAGCCGAGACAGGGGTCATGAAAAACTGTTTTTT.

This clonotype has just a few counts. This chain connects TRBV6-1 to TRBJ1-1; D is possibly TRBD1 (6 bases). The germline V gene has CDR1 MNHNS and CDR2 SASEGT. The CDR3 loop spans 16 amino acids. Trimming took 5 bases from V and 2 from J, leaving 18 bases between them. The CDR3 DNA reads TGTGCCAGCAGTCGGCCCTCCACAGGGATAAACACTGAAGCTTTCTTT. Amino acids: CASSRPSTGINTEAFF.